This TCR beta chain was observed in a study of cytomegalovirus exposure and HLA in healthy donors. Study-wide points: The analysis excluded some indistinguishable V segments, including TRBV6-2 and TRBV6-3. Later, TCR association rates were found to vary by HLA locus, highest for DRB1 and lowest for HLA-C. Earlier analysis yielded a pattern in which most TCR beta V segments were productive about 90% or about 30% of the time. The later analysis indicated that the majority of CMV-associated TCR beta chains appeared HLA-restricted.

Amplification used 60 Vbeta primers and 13 Jbeta primers. Libraries were prepared by immunoSEQ multiplex PCR; TCRdb keeps only in-frame clonotypes and omits some of them. The sample yields some 87,000 clones, about four fifths seen once. Remarks on this clone: Its antigen is unidentified.

Germline CDR1 SGHVS, CDR2 FQNEAQ. CDR3 length: 15 residues. Trimming took 3 bases from V and 1 from J, leaving 10 bases between them. The rearrangement links TRBV7-8 to TRBJ1-5, with D perhaps TRBD1 (6 bases). This TCR derives from a man between 18 and 29 years old in good health and CMV-seropositive. The sample consisted of PBMCs. The CDR3 DNA follows: TGTGCCAGCAGCTTTTCAGGGGTCAGCAATCAGCCCCAGCATTTT. Its translation: CASSFSGVSNQPQHF.